These 15 T cell receptor beta chains were all obtained from the same sample, sequenced in a study of T cell clusters in autoimmune cytopenias (dated by TCRdb to between 2019 and 2020). Each sample's TRB amplification started from 250 ng of peripheral blood genomic DNA, which corresponds to 38,000 or so genome equivalents. Sequencing used an Illumina MiSeq. To amplify TRB rearrangements, a touch-down multiplex PCR protocol was run with the TRB-A and TRB-B primer pools combined in a single tube. TCRdb reprocessed the reads and lists each CDR3 protein sequence as a single entry, with no DNA. This sample's listing comprises 7,000 to 8,500 distinct CDR3 sequences. The leading ten clones occupy 28% of the sample. Sequencing was done on a sample of peripheral blood. The receptor set was obtained from a human donor with an autoimmune cytopenia or autoimmune hepatitis (not recorded which).

The chain links TRBV19 to TRBJ2-1. Germline values: CDR1 LNHDA, CDR2 SQIVND (reference sequence). This CDR3 is 15 amino acids long. The chain's CDR3 is CASSIPNYSYNEQFF.

This clonotype is deemed medium-sized by its frequency. The chain carries TRBV6-1 and TRBJ2-7; lacking DNA, the TRBD1 call made by TCRdb goes unchecked. CDR1 and CDR2 from the germline V gene are MNHNS and SASEGT. This CDR3 has 14 residues. CDR3 amino acids: CASSEGDRGHEQYF.

The chain couples TRBV6-1 to TRBJ2-5. The germline V gene has CDR1 MNHNS and CDR2 SASEGT. The CDR3 has 13 amino acids. The CDR3 reads CASSTTPQETQYF.

J is TRBJ2-7 and V is TRBV5-1; the TCRdb D gene call, TRBD2, has no DNA to confirm it. Germline V gene sequence: CDR1 SGHRS, CDR2 YFSETQ. This CDR3 contains 15 residues. CDR3 loop: CASSLGTSFGNEQYF.

Its frequency marks this clonotype as medium-sized. The V gene is TRBV30, the J gene TRBJ2-7; without DNA, the TCRdb call of TRBD1 cannot be checked. This CDR3 comprises 17 residues. Germline V gives CDR1 GTSNPN, CDR2 SVGIG (reference sequence). The CDR3 is CAWSVLLGQEVVYEQYF. Filled out from reference TRBV30 and TRBJ2-7, the complete variable domain reads SQTIHQWPATLVQPVGSPLSLECTVEGTSNPNLYWYRQAAGRGLQLLFYSVGIGQISSEVPQNLSASRPQDRQFILSSKKLLLSDSGFYLCAWSVLLGQEVVYEQYFGPGTRLTVT.

The chain couples TRBV5-1 to TRBJ1-2; TCRdb reports TRBD1, a call that lacks DNA to check it against. The CDR3 runs 16 residues. Germline loops: CDR1 SGHRS, CDR2 YFSETQ. The CDR3 reads CASSLATGTGSYGYTF.

The CDR3 loop is CASSNRVTEAFF. The chain links TRBV12-3 or TRBV12-4 to TRBJ1-1; with no DNA, the TCRdb D assignment of TRBD1 cannot be verified. This CDR3 spans 12 amino acids.

This rearrangement joins TRBV5-1 to TRBJ1-1. The CDR3 is 16 residues long. Germline V gene lookup returns CDR1 SGHRS and CDR2 YFSETQ. CDR3 amino acids: CASSLIGQAMNTEAFF.

The gene calls are TRBV9 and TRBJ2-2. The V gene's germline CDR1 is SGDLS and CDR2 YYNGEE. The CDR3 runs to 14 residues. This chain's CDR3 is CASSVQLNTGELFF.

The chain has TRBV19 and TRBJ1-4. Germline V gene lookup returns CDR1 LNHDA and CDR2 SQIVND (reference sequence). CDR3 length equals 15 residues. The chain's CDR3 is CASSVPGSLNEKLFF.

V and J are TRBV10-3 and TRBJ2-7; TCRdb outputs TRBD1, but without DNA this stays unchecked. CDR3 length: 13 residues. Germline CDR1 reads ENHRY; CDR2 reads SYGVKD. The CDR3 spells CAISGQGGDEQYF.

The chain couples TRBV6-1 to TRBJ1-4; TCRdb lists TRBD1, though no DNA is available to test this call. The length of the CDR3 is 15 residues. Per the germline V gene, CDR1 is MNHNS and CDR2 is SASEGT. The CDR3 loop is CASSEQHRGGEKLFF.

This rearrangement joins TRBV5-4 to TRBJ2-3; TCRdb picks TRBD2, but there is no DNA to check that call. CDR3 length equals 15 residues. Germline loops: CDR1 SGHNT, CDR2 YYREEE (reference sequence). CDR3 sequence: CASSRSGRTADTQYF.

The rearrangement links TRBV5-1 to TRBJ1-3. The CDR3 loop spans 16 amino acids. Germline V gene data show CDR1 as SGHRS and CDR2 as YFSETQ. The CDR3: CASSSGQHISGNTIYF. Variable domain in full (rest from reference TRBV5-1 and TRBJ1-3): KAGVTQTPRYLIKTRGQQVTLSCSPISGHRSVSWYQQTPGQGLQFLFEYFSETQRNKGNFPGRFSGRQFSNSRSEMNVSTLELGDSALYLCASSSGQHISGNTIYFGEGSWLTVV.

The rearrangement uses TRBV19 and TRBJ1-1; TCRdb's D call, TRBD1, is unchecked because there is no DNA. CDR1 LNHDA and CDR2 SQIVND come from the germline V gene (reference sequence). The CDR3 totals 17 residues. The CDR3 here is CASSTFPGQGLGTEAFF.